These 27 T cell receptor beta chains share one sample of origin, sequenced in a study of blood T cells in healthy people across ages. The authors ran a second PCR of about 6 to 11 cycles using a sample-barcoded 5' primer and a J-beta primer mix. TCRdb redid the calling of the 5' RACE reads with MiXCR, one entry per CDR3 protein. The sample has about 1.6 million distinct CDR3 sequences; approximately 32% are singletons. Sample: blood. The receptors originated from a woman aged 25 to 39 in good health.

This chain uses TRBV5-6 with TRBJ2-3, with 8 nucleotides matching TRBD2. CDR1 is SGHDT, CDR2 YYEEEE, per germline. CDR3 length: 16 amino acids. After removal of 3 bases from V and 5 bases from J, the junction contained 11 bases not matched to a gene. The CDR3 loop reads CASSWTLSGRIDTQYF. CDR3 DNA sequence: TGTGCCAGCAGCTGGACCCTCAGCGGGAGAATAGATACGCAGTATTTT. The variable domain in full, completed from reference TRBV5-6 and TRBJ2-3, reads DAGVTQSPTHLIKTRGQQVTLRCSPKSGHDTVSWYQQALGQGPQFIFQYYEEEERQRGNFPDRFSGHQFPNYSSELNVNALLLGDSALYLCASSWTLSGRIDTQYFGPGTRLTVL.

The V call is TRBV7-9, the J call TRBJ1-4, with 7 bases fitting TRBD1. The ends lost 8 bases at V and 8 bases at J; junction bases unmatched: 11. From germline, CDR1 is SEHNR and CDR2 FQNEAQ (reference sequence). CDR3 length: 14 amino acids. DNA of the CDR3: TGTGCCAGCGGGTGGGACAGTAACGCGGAAAAACTGTTTTTT. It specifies CASGWDSNAEKLFF.

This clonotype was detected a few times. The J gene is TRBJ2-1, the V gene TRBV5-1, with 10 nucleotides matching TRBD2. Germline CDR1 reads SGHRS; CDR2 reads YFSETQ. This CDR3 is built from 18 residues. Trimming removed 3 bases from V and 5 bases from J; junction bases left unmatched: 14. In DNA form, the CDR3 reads TGCGCCAGCAGCTCTCAGCTGTTTCTTAGCGGGGGGCACAATGAGCAGTTCTTC. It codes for CASSSQLFLSGGHNEQFF.

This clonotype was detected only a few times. CDR3 sequence (DNA): TGTGCCACCGAAAGCCTAGCGGGAGGCTACGAGCAGTACTTC. It is translated as CATESLAGGYEQYF. This sequence joins TRBV10-3 and TRBJ2-4; 11 bases map to TRBD2. The last part of the DNA fits TRBJ2-7 better; the J call may be wrong. Germline V gives CDR1 ENHRY, CDR2 SYGVKD. The CDR3 runs 14 residues.

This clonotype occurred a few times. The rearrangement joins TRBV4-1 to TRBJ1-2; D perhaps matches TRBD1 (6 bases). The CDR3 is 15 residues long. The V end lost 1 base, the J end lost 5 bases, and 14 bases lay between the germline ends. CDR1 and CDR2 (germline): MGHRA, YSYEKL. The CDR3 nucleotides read TGCGCCAGCAGCCAAGTGGGAGGGGGAGAGTATGGCTACACCTTC. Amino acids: CASSQVGGGEYGYTF.

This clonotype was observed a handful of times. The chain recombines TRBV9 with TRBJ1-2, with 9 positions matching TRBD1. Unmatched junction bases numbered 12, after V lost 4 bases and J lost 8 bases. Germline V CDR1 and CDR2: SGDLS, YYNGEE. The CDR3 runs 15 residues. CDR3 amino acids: CASSPQPTGGYGYTF. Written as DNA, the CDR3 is TGTGCCAGCAGCCCTCAACCAACAGGGGGCTACGGCTACACCTTC.

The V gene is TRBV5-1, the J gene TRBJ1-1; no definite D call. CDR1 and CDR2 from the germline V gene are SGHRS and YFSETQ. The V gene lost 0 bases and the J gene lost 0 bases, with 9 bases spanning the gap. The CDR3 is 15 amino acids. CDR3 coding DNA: TGCGCCAGCAGCTTGGGCAATTATCTGAACACTGAAGCTTTCTTT. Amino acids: CASSLGNYLNTEAFF.

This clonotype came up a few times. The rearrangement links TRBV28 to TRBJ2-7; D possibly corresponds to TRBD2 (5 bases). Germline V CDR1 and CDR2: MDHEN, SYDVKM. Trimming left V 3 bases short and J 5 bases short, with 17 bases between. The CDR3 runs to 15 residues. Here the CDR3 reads CASSFASNTADEQYF. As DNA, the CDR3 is TGTGCCAGCAGTTTCGCTAGCAACACCGCTGACGAGCAGTACTTC.

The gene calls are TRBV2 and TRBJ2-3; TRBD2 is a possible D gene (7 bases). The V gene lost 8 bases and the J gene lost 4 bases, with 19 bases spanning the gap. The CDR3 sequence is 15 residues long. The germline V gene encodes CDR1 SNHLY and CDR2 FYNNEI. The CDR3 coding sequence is TGTGCCAGCTACAAAGGGGGGGGCGGCTCAGATACGCAGTATTTT. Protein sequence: CASYKGGGGSDTQYF.

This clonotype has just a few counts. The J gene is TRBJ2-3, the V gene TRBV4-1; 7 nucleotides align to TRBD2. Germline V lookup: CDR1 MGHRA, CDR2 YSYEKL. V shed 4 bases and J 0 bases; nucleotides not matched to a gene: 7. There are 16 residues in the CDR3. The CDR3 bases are TGCGCCAGCAGCCGCGGACTAGTCGTTAGCACAGATACGCAGTATTTT. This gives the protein CASSRGLVVSTDTQYF.

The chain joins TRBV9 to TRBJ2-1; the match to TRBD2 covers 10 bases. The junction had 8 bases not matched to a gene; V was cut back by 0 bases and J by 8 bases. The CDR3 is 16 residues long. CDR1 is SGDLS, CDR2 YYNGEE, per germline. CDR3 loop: CASSVDSGGRSDEQFF. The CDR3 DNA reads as TGTGCCAGCAGCGTAGATAGCGGGGGGCGGTCGGATGAGCAGTTCTTC.

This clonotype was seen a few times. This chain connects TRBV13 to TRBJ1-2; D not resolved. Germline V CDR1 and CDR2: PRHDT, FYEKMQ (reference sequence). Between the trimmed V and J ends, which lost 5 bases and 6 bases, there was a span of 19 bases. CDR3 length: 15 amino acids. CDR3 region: CASSPSQEVTDGYTF. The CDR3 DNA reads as TGTGCCAGCAGCCCATCCCAAGAGGTTACCGATGGCTACACCTTC.

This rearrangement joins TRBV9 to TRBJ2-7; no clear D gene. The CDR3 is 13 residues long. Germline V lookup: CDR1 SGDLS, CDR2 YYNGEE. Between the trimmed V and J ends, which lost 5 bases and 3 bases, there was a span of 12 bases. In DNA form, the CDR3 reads TGTGCCAGCAGTACAGACGGAAACTACGAGCAGTACTTC. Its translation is CASSTDGNYEQYF.

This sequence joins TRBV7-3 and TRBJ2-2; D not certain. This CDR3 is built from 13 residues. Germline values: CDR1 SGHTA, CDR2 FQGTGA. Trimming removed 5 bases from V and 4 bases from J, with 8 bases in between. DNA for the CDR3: TGTGCCAGCAGCCGAACCCTCACCGGGGAGCTGTTTTTT. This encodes CASSRTLTGELFF.

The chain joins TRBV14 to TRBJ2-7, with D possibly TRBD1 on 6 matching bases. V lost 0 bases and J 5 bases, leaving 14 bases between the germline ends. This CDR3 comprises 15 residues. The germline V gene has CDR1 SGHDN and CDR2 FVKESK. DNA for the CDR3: TGTGCCAGCAGCCAAGATTGGGGGCAGGGCGACGAGCAGTACTTC. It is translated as CASSQDWGQGDEQYF.

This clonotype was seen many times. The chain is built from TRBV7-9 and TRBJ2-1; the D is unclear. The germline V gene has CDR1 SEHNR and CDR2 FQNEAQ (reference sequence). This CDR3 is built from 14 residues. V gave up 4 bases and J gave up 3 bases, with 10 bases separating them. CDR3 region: CASSSWERYNEQFF. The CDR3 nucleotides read TGTGCCAGCAGCTCGTGGGAACGCTACAATGAGCAGTTCTTC.

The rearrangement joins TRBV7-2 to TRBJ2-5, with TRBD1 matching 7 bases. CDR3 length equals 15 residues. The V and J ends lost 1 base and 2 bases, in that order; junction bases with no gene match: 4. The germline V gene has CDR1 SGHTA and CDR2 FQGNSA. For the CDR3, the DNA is TGTGCCAGCAGCTTAGGCTGGGGACAGCAAGAGACCCAGTACTTC. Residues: CASSLGWGQQETQYF.

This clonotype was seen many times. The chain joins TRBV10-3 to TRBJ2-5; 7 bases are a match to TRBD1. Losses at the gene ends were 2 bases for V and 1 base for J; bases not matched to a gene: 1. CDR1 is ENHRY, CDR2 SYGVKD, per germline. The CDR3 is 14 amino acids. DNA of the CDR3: TGTGCCATCAGTGAGCGGGACAGCCAAGAGACCCAGTACTTC. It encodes CAISERDSQETQYF.

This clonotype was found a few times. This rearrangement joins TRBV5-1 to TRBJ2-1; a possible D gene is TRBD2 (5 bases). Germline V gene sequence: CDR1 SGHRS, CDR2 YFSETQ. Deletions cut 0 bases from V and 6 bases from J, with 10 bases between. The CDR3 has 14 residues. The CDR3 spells CASSLEGLINEQFF. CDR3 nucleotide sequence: TGCGCCAGCAGCTTGGAAGGACTTATCAATGAGCAGTTCTTC.

The CDR3 here is CSARYRGLLNTEAFF. CDR3 bases: TGCAGTGCTAGATACAGGGGGCTTTTGAACACTGAAGCTTTCTTT. The rearrangement joins TRBV20-1 to TRBJ1-1; 9 bases fit TRBD1. CDR1 and CDR2 from the germline V gene are DFQATT and SNEGSKA (reference sequence). The length of the CDR3 is 15 residues. Trimming removed 2 bases from V and 0 bases from J; junction bases left unmatched: 4.

The CDR3 sequence: CATSASMGHSEQYF. Here the CDR3 DNA reads TGTGCCACCAGTGCGAGCATGGGACATAGCGAGCAGTACTTC. The J gene is TRBJ2-4, the V gene TRBV24-1; maybe TRBD1 (6 bases). TRBJ2-7 explains the end of the DNA better; the J call may be wrong. The CDR3 covers 14 residues. CDR1 is KGHDR, CDR2 SFDVKD, per germline.

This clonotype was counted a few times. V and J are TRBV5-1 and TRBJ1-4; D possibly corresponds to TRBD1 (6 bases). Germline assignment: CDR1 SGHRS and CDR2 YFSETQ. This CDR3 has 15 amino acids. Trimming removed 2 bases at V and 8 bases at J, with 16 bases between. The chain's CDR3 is CASSLGGSPDEKLFF. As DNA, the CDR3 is TGCGCCAGCAGCTTAGGGGGGTCCCCAGACGAAAAACTGTTTTTT.

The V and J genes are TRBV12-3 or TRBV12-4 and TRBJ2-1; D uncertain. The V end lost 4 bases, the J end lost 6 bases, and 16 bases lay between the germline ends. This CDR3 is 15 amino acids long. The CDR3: CASSSYISSGNEQFF. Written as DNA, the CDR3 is TGTGCCAGCAGTTCCTATATCTCTTCAGGCAATGAGCAGTTCTTC.

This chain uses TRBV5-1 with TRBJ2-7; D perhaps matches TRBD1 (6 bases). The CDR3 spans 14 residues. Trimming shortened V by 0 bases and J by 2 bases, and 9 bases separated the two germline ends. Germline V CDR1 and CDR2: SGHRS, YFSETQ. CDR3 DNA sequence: TGCGCCAGCAGCTTGGATACAGGGCCCTACGAGCAGTACTTC. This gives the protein CASSLDTGPYEQYF. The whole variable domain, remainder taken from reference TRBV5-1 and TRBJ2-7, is KAGVTQTPRYLIKTRGQQVTLSCSPISGHRSVSWYQQTPGQGLQFLFEYFSETQRNKGNFPGRFSGRQFSNSRSEMNVSTLELGDSALYLCASSLDTGPYEQYFGPGTRLTVT.

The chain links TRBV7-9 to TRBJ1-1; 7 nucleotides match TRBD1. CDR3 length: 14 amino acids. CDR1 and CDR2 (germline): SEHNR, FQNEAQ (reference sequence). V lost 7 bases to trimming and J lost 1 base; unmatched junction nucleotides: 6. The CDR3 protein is CASTAGGSNTEAFF. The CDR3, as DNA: TGTGCCAGCACAGCAGGGGGGTCGAACACTGAAGCTTTCTTT.

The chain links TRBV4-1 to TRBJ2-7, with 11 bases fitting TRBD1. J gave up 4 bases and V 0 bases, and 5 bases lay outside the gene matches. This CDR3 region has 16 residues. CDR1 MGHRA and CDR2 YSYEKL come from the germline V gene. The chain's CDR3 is CASSQDRTGGLYEQYF. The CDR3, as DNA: TGCGCCAGCAGCCAAGATAGGACAGGGGGCTTGTACGAGCAGTACTTC.

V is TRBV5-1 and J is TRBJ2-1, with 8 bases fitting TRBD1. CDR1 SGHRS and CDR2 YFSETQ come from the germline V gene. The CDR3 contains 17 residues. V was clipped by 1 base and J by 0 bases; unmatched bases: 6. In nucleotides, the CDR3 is TGCGCCAGCAGCTTGACGGGACAGGTCTACTCCTACAATGAGCAGTTCTTC. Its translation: CASSLTGQVYSYNEQFF.